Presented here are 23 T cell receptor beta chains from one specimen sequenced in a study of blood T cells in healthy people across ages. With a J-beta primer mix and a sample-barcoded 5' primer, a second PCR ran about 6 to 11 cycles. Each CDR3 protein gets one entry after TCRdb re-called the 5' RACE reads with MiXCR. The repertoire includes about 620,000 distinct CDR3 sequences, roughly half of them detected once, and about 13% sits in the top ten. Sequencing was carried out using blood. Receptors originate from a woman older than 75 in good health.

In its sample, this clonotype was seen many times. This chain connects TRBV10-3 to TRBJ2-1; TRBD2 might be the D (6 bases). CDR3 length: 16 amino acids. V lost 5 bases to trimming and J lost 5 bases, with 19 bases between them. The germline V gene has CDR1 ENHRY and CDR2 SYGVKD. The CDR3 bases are TGTGCCATCAGTCCCCTCGGGGTAGCGGAAAACAATGAGCAGTTCTTC. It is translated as CAISPLGVAENNEQFF.

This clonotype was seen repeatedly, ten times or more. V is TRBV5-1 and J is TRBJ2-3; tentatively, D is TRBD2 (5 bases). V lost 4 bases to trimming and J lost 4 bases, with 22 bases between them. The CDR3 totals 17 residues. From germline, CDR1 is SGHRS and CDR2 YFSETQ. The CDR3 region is CASSQRYGAQSPDTQYF. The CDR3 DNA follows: TGCGCCAGCAGCCAGCGGTACGGAGCACAAAGCCCAGATACGCAGTATTTT.

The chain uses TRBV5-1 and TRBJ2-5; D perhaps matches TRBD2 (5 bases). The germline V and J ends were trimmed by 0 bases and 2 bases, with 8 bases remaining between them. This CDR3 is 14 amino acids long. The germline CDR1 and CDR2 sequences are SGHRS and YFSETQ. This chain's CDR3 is CASSLGAVQETQYF. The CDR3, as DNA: TGCGCCAGCAGCTTGGGAGCGGTTCAAGAGACCCAGTACTTC.

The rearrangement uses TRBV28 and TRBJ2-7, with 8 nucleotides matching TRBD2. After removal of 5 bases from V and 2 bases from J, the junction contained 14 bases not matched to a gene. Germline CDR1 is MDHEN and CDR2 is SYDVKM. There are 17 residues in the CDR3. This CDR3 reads CASSIPSLGGGAYEQYF. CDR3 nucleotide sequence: TGTGCCAGCAGTATACCTTCCCTCGGGGGGGGCGCCTACGAGCAGTACTTC.

CDR3 sequence: CASSSGMGEQFF. The DNA for the CDR3 is TGCGCCAGCAGCTCAGGGATGGGTGAGCAGTTCTTC. The V gene is TRBV5-1, the J gene TRBJ2-1; tentatively, D is TRBD1 (5 bases). CDR3 length: 12 amino acids. The V and J ends lost 3 bases and 9 bases respectively, with 10 bases between them. Germline V gene data show CDR1 as SGHRS and CDR2 as YFSETQ.

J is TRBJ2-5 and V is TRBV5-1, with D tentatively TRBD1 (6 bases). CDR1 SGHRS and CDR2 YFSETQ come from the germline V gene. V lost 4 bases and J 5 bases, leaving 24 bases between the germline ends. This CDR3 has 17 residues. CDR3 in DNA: TGCGCCAGCAGCCAGTTTAGAGAAGGTCTAAGGGGGGAGACCCAGTACTTC. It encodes CASSQFREGLRGETQYF.

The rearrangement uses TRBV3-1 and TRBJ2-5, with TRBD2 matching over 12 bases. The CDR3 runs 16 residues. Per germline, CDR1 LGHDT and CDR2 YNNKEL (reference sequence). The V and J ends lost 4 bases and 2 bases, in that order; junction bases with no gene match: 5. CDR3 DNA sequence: TGTGCCAGCAGCCGGACTAGCGGGGCATGGCAAGAGACCCAGTACTTC. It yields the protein CASSRTSGAWQETQYF.

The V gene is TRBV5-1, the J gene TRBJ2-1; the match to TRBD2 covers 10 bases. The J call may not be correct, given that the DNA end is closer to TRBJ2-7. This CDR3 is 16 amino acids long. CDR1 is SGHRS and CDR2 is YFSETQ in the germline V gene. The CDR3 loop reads CASSLGTSGSYNGQYF. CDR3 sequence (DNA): TGCGCCAGCAGCTTGGGGACTAGCGGTTCCTACAATGGGCAGTACTTC.

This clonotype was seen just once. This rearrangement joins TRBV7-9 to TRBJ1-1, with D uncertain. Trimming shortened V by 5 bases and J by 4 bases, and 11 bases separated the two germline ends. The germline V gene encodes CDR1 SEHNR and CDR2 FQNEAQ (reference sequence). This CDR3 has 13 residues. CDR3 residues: CASSGGVSTEAFF. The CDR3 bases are TGTGCCAGCAGCGGCGGCGTTAGCACTGAAGCTTTCTTT.

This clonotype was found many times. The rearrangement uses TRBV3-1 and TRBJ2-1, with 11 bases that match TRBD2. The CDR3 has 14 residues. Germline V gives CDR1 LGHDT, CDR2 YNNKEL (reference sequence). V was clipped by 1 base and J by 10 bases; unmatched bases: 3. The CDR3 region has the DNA TGTGCCAGCAGCCAAGCGACTAGCGGGGTAGAGCAGTTCTTC. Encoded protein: CASSQATSGVEQFF.

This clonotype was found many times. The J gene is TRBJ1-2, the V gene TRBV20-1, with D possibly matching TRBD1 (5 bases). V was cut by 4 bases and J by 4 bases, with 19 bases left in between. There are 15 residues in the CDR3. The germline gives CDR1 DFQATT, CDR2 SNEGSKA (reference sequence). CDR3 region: CSATKGALLGYGYTF. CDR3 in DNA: TGCAGTGCTACCAAAGGGGCCCTACTGGGCTATGGCTACACCTTC.

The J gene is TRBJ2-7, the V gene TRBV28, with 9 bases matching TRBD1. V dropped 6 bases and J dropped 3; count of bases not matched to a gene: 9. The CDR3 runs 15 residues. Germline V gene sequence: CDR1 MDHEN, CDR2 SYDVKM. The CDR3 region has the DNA TGTGCCAGCAGGTCCACCGGGACAGGGAGCTACGAGCAGTACTTC. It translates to CASRSTGTGSYEQYF. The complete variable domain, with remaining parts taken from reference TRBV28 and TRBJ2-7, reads DVKVTQSSRYLVKRTGEKVFLECVQDMDHENMFWYRQDPGLGLRLIYFSYDVKMKEKGDIPEGYSVSREKKERFSLILESASTNQTSMYLCASRSTGTGSYEQYFGPGTRLTVT.

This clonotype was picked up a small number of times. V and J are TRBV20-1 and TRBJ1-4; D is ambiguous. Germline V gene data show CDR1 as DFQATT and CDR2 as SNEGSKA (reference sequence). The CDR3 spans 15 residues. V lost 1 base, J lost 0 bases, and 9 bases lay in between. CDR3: CSARAFRPTNEKLFF. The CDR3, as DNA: TGCAGTGCTAGAGCCTTCCGGCCAACTAATGAAAAACTGTTTTTT.

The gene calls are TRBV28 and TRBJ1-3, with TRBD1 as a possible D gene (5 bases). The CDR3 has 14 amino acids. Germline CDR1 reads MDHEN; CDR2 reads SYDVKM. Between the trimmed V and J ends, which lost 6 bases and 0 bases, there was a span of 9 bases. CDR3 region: CASSRQLSGNTIYF. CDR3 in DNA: TGTGCCAGCAGCCGACAGCTCTCTGGAAACACCATATATTTT.

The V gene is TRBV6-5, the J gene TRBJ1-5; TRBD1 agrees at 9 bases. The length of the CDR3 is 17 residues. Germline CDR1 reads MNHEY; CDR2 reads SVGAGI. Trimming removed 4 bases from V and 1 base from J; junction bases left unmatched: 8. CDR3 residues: CASSSAGTGLSNQPQHF. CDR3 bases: TGTGCCAGCAGTTCGGCCGGGACAGGGTTAAGCAATCAGCCCCAGCATTTT.

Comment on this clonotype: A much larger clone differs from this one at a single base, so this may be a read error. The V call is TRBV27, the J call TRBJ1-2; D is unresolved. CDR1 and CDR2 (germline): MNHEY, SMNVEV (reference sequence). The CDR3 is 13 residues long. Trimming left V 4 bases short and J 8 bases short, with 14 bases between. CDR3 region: CASSWDLMGGYTF. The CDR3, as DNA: TGTGCCAGCAGTTGGGATTTGATGGGGGGCTACACCTTC.

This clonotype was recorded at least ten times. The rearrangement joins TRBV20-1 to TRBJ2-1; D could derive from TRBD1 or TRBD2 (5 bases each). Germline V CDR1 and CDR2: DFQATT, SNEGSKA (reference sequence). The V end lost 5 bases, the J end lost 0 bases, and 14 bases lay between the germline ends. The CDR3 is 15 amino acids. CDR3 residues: CSAPELGTSYNEQFF. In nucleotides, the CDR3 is TGCAGTGCTCCCGAGCTTGGGACCTCCTACAATGAGCAGTTCTTC.

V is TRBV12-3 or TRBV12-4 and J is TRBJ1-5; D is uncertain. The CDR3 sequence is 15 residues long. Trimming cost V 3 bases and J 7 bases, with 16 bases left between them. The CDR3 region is CASSLFEGLEQPQHF. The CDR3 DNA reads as TGTGCCAGCAGTTTGTTCGAGGGTCTTGAACAGCCCCAGCATTTT.

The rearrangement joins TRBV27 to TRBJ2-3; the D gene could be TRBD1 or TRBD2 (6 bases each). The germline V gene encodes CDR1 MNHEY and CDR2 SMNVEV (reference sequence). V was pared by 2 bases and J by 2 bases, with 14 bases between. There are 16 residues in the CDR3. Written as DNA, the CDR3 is TGTGCCAGCAGTTTACTAGGGGGACTTCACACAGATACGCAGTATTTT. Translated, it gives CASSLLGGLHTDTQYF.

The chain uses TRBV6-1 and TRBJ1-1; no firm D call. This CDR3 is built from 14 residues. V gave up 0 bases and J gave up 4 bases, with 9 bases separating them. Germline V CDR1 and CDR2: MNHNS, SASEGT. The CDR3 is CASSEAATGTEAFF. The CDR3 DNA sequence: TGTGCCAGCAGTGAAGCGGCTACCGGCACTGAAGCTTTCTTT.

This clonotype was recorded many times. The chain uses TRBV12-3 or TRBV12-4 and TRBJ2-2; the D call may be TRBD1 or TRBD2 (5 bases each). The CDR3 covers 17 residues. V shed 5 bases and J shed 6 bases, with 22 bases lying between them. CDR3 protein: CASSGAESPRGAGELFF. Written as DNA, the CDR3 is TGTGCCAGCAGTGGCGCAGAGAGCCCCCGAGGGGCCGGGGAGCTGTTTTTT.

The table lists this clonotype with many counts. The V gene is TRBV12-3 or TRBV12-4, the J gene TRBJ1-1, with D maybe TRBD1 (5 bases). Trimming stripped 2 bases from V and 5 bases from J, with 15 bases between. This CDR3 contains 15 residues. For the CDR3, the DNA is TGTGCCAGCAGTTTACGTATTTGGGACGGGACTGAAGCTTTCTTT. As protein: CASSLRIWDGTEAFF.

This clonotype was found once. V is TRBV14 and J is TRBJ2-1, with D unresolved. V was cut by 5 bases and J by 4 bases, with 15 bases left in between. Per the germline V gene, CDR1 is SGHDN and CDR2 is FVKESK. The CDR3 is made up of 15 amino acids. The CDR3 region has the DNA TGTGCCAGCAGCTATGAGACACATACATACAATGAGCAGTTCTTC. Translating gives CASSYETHTYNEQFF.